Presented here are 12 T cell receptor beta chains from one specimen sequenced in a study of response to subunit inactivated influenza vaccine. Each CDR3 protein is one row after TCRdb ran MiXCR on the RT-PCR reads. The repertoire includes roughly 700,000 distinct CDR3 sequences, approximately 15% of them detected once, and 11% sits in the top ten. Sample: PBMCs from blood, taken about 13 days after vaccination. The source is a man aged 45-60 years who received an inactivated influenza vaccine.

There are a few counts of this clonotype. The chain has TRBV5-1 and TRBJ2-1; 7 bases line up with TRBD1. The ends lost 4 bases at V and 6 bases at J; junction bases unmatched: 7. Germline V gene lookup returns CDR1 SGHRS and CDR2 YFSETQ. The CDR3 length is 14 residues. CDR3 loop: CASSLGQNTNEQFF. The CDR3 DNA follows: TGCGCCAGCAGCCTGGGACAGAACACCAATGAGCAGTTCTTC.

The chain is built from TRBV20-1 and TRBJ2-2, with D perhaps TRBD2 (7 bases). V lost 5 bases, J lost 6 bases, and 28 bases lay in between. Germline CDR1 is DFQATT and CDR2 is SNEGSKA (reference sequence). The CDR3 runs 18 residues. The CDR3 DNA is TGCAGTGCTCAAGGGGGGCAGTCCCGACGGGGGGTTCCCGGGGAGCTGTTTTTT. Residues: CSAQGGQSRRGVPGELFF.

This clonotype turned up a few times. V is TRBV21-1 and J is TRBJ1-5. TRBV21-1 is described as a pseudogene. The CDR3 contains 16 residues. The DNA of the CDR3 is TGTGCCAGCAGCAAAGGGGAGGACATTGGTTTTGAGCCCCAGCATTTT. It translates to CASSKGEDIGFEPQHF.

This clonotype was detected many times. The gene calls are TRBV18 and TRBJ1-1; possibly TRBD1 for D (6 bases). Trimming took 3 bases from V and 1 from J, leaving 24 bases between them. The germline gives CDR1 KGHSH, CDR2 LQKENI. CDR3 length equals 19 residues. The CDR3 here is CASSPLPGEGILKNTEAFF. CDR3 DNA sequence: TGTGCCAGCTCACCCCTTCCAGGGGAGGGAATACTAAAGAACACTGAAGCTTTCTTT.

The V call is TRBV2, the J call TRBJ2-7; D gene ambiguous. V was shortened by 0 bases and J by 6 bases, with 9 bases between the two germline ends. The CDR3 is 13 residues long. CDR1 SNHLY and CDR2 FYNNEI come from the germline V gene. The CDR3 protein is CASSEASGREQYF. The CDR3 bases are TGTGCCAGCAGTGAAGCTTCCGGGCGCGAGCAGTACTTC.

This clonotype was seen more than once but under ten times. The DNA of the CDR3 is TGTGCCAGCTGGATGGACAGCTTAAACACTGAAGCTTTCTTT. Its translation: CASWMDSLNTEAFF. This chain uses TRBV6-1 with TRBJ1-1; D might be TRBD1 (6 bases). Trimming took 8 bases from V and 2 from J, leaving 15 bases between them. Germline CDR1 reads MNHNS; CDR2 reads SASEGT. The CDR3 runs to 14 residues.

This clonotype was counted a few times. This chain links TRBV6-2 or TRBV6-3 with TRBJ2-5; 8 bases align to TRBD1. J gave up 0 bases and V 7 bases, and 10 bases lay outside the gene matches. Germline V gene data show CDR1 as MNHEY and CDR2 as SVGEGT. The CDR3 covers 16 residues. The CDR3 sequence is CASKIPGGPYQETQYF. As DNA, the CDR3 is TGTGCCAGCAAGATCCCAGGGGGCCCTTACCAAGAGACCCAGTACTTC.

This clonotype appeared a few times. The chain links TRBV5-1 to TRBJ2-1, with 10 positions matching TRBD2. V lost 3 bases, J lost 7 bases, and 7 bases stayed unmatched. The germline V gene has CDR1 SGHRS and CDR2 YFSETQ. The CDR3 is made up of 15 amino acids. The CDR3 here is CASSSGAGGLNEQFF. In DNA form, the CDR3 reads TGCGCCAGCAGCTCGGGAGCGGGAGGGTTAAATGAGCAGTTCTTC. The full variable domain, rest sourced from reference TRBV5-1 and TRBJ2-1, is KAGVTQTPRYLIKTRGQQVTLSCSPISGHRSVSWYQQTPGQGLQFLFEYFSETQRNKGNFPGRFSGRQFSNSRSEMNVSTLELGDSALYLCASSSGAGGLNEQFFGPGTRLTVL.

The CDR3 DNA sequence: TGTGCCAGCGCGTCGGCGGGGGCGAGTGAGCAGTACTTC. Translation gives CASASAGASEQYF. The rearrangement links TRBV12-3 or TRBV12-4 to TRBJ2-7, with D perhaps matching TRBD2 (7 bases). CDR3 size: 13 residues. V was clipped by 8 bases and J by 7 bases, with 18 bases between them.

This clonotype has at least ten counts. One end of the junction is discordant with germline, which a read error may explain. The V call is TRBV5-1, the J call TRBJ2-1; D may be TRBD1 or TRBD2 (5 bases each). CDR1 is SGHRS, CDR2 YFSETQ, per germline. This CDR3 region has 14 residues. The CDR3 DNA is TGTGCCAGCAGCCCGCGAGGGGCCTACAATGAGCAGTTCTTC. This translates into CASSPRGAYNEQFF.

The J gene is TRBJ2-5, the V gene TRBV5-6; TRBD1 agrees at 11 bases. Germline V gene lookup returns CDR1 SGHDT and CDR2 YYEEEE. J gave up 7 bases and V 2 bases, and 7 bases lay outside the gene matches. There are 15 residues in the CDR3. The CDR3 protein is CASSFSSGQGGTQYF. The CDR3 DNA reads TGTGCCAGCAGCTTCTCCTCGGGACAGGGGGGGACCCAGTACTTC.

The gene calls are TRBV6-1 and TRBJ2-4; 9 nucleotides match TRBD1. This CDR3 comprises 14 residues. V was clipped by 8 bases and J by 6 bases; unmatched bases: 8. CDR1 and CDR2 from the germline V gene are MNHNS and SASEGT. In DNA, the CDR3 is TGTGCCAGCGCCCTTACAGGGGGCGGAAACATTCAGTACTTC. This encodes CASALTGGGNIQYF.